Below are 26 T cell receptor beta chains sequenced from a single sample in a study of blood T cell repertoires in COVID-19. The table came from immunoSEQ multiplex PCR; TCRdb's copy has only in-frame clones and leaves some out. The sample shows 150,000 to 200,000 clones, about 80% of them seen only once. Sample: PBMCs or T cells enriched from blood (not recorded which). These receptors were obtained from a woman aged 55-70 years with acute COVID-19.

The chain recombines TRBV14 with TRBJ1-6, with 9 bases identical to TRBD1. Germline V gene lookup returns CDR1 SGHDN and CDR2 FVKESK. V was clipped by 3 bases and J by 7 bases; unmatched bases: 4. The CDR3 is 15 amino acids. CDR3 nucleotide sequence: TGTGCCAGCAGCCAGAACAGGGGGCAGAATTCACCCCTCCACTTT. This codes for CASSQNRGQNSPLHF.

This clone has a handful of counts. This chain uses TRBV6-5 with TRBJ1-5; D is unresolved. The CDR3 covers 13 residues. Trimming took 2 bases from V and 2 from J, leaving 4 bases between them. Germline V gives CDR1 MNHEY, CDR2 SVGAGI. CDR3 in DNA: TGTGCCAGCAGTTACGGAGGCAATCAGCCCCAGCATTTT. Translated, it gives CASSYGGNQPQHF.

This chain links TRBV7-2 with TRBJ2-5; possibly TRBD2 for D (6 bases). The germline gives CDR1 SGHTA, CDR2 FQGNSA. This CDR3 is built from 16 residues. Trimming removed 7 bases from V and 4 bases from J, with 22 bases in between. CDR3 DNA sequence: TGTGCCAGCAAAGGCCACGGGGGTTCGAGGGGAGAGACCCAGTACTTC. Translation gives CASKGHGGSRGETQYF.

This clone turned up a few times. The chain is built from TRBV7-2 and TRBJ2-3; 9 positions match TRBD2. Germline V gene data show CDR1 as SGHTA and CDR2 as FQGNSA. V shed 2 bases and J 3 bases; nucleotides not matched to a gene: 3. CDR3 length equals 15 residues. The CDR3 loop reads CASSLFTSGTDTQYF. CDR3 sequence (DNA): TGTGCCAGCAGCTTATTTACTAGCGGGACAGATACGCAGTATTTT.

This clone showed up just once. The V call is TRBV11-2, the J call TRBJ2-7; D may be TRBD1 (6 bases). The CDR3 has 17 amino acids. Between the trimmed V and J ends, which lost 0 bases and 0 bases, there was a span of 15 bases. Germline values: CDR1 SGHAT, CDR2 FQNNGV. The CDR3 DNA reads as TGTGCCAGCAGCTTAGATCAAGGGCAGGGGAGCTCCTACGAGCAGTACGTC. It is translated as CASSLDQGQGSSYEQYV.

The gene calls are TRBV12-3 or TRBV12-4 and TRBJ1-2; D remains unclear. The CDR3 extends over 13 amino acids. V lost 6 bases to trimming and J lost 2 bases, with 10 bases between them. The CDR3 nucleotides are TGTGCCAGCAGAACTGGGAGAAACTATGGCTACACCTTC. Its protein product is CASRTGRNYGYTF.

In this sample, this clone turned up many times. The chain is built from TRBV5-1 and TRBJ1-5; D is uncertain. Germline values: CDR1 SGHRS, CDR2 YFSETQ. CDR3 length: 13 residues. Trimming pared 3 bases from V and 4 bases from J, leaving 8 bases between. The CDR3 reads CASSYELNQPQHF. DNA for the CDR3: TGCGCCAGCAGCTACGAGCTGAATCAGCCCCAGCATTTT.

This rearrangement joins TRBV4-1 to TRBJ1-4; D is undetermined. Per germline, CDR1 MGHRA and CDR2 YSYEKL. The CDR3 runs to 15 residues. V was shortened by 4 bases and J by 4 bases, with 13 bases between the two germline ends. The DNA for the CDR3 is TGCGCCAGCAGCCCGGGGAACGGGCTTAATGAAAAACTGTTTTTT. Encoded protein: CASSPGNGLNEKLFF.

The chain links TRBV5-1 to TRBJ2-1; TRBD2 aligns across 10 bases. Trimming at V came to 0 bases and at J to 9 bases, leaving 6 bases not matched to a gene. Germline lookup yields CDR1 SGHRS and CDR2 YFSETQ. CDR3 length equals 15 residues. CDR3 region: CASSLVSGGASEQFF. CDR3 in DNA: TGCGCCAGCAGCTTGGTAAGCGGGGGGGCAAGTGAGCAGTTCTTC.

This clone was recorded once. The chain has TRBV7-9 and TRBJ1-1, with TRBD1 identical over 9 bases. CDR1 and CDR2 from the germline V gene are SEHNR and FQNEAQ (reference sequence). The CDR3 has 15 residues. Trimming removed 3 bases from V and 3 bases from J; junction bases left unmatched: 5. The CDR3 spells CASSLPTGGDTEAFF. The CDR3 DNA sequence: TGTGCCAGCAGCTTGCCGACAGGGGGGGACACTGAAGCTTTCTTT.

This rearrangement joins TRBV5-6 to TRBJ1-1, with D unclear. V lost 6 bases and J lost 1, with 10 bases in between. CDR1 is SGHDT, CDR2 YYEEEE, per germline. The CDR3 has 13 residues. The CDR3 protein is CASMAGGNTEAFF. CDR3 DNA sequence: TGTGCCAGCATGGCCGGCGGGAACACTGAAGCTTTCTTT. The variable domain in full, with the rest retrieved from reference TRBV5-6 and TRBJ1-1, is DAGVTQSPTHLIKTRGQQVTLRCSPKSGHDTVSWYQQALGQGPQFIFQYYEEEERQRGNFPDRFSGHQFPNYSSELNVNALLLGDSALYLCASMAGGNTEAFFGQGTRLTVV.

The CDR3 DNA reads TGTGCCAGCAGGTTCGGGACGGGGGACATTCAGTACTTC. Translation: CASRFGTGDIQYF. The rearrangement joins TRBV7-2 to TRBJ2-4, with D perhaps TRBD2 (6 bases). Germline V CDR1 and CDR2: SGHTA, FQGNSA. CDR3 size: 13 residues. V lost 6 bases, J lost 8 bases, and 14 bases lay in between.

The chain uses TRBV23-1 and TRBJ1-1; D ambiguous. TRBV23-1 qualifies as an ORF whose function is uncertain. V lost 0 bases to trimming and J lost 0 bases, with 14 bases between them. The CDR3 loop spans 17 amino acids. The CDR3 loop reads CASSQSKRRMMNTEAFF. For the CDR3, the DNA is TGCGCCAGCAGTCAATCGAAACGGAGGATGATGAACACTGAAGCTTTCTTT.

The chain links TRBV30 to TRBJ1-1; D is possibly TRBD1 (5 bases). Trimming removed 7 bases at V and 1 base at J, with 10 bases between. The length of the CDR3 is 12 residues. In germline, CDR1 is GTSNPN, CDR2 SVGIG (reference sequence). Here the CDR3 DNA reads TGTGCCTCTTTTGACAGGAACACTGAAGCTTTCTTT. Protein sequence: CASFDRNTEAFF.

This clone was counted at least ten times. CDR3 loop: CASSVAGGRTEAFF. CDR3 sequence (DNA): TGTGCCAGCAGCGTAGCTGGAGGGCGGACTGAAGCTTTCTTT. The genes are TRBV9 and TRBJ1-1; no clear D gene. Trimming took 0 bases from V and 5 from J, leaving 11 bases between them. This CDR3 has 14 amino acids. Germline V lookup: CDR1 SGDLS, CDR2 YYNGEE.

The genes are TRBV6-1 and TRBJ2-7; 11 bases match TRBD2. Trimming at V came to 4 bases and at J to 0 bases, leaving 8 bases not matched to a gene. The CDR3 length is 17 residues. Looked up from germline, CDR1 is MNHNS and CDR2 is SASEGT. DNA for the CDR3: TGTGCCAGCAGTGCTCTAGCGGGGGGCCAGAGCTCCTACGAGCAGTACGTC. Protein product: CASSALAGGQSSYEQYV.

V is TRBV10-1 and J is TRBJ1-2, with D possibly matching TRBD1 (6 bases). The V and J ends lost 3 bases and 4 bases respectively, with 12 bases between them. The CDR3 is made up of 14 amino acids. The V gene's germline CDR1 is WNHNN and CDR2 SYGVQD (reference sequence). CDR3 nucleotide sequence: TGCGCCAGCAGTGAAAGGGGGACACCCTATGGCTACACCTTC. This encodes CASSERGTPYGYTF.

The CDR3 spells CASSLGGLAGGQDTQYF. The CDR3 nucleotides are TGTGCCAGCAGCTTGGGGGGACTAGCGGGAGGGCAAGATACGCAGTATTTT. The gene calls are TRBV5-8 and TRBJ2-3; 16 bases map to TRBD2. V lost 0 bases, J lost 5 bases, and 3 bases stayed unmatched. Germline V gene lookup returns CDR1 SGHTS and CDR2 YDEGEE. The CDR3 sequence is 17 residues long.

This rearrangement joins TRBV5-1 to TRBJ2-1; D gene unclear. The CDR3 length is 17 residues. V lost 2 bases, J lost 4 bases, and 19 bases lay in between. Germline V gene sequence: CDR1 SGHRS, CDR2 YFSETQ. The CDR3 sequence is CASSFFPHSELYNEQFF. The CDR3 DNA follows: TGCGCCAGCAGCTTTTTCCCCCACAGTGAATTATACAATGAGCAGTTCTTC.

The CDR3 DNA is TGCGCCAGCAGCCCAATAAGACAGGGTGGGACTGGGGCCAACGTCCTGACTTTC. Translation: CASSPIRQGGTGANVLTF. V usage is TRBV5-1 and J usage is TRBJ2-6; TRBD1 aligns across 7 bases. J was trimmed by 2 bases and V by 4 bases; bases with no gene match: 12. CDR3 length equals 18 residues. Germline CDR1 reads SGHRS; CDR2 reads YFSETQ.

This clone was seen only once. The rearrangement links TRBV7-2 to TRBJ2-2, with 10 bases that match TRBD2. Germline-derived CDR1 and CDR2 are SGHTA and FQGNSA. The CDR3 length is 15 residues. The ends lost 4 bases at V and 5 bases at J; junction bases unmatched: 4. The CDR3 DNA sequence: TGTGCCAGCAGCTCCAGCGGGGGGGATACCGGGGAGCTGTTTTTT. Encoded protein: CASSSSGGDTGELFF.

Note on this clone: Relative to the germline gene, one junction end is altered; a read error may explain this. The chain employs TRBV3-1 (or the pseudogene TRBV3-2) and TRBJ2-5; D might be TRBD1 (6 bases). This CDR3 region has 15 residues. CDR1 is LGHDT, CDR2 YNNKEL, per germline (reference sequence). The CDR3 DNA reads TGTGCCAGCAGCCACGCCCGACAGGCTCGAGAGACCCTGTACTTC. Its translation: CASSHARQARETLYF.

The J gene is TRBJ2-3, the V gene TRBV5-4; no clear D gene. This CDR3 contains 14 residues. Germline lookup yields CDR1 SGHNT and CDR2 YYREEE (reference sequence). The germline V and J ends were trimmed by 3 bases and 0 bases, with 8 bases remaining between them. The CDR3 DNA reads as TGTGCCAGCAGCTCCCCCCATAGCACAGATACGCAGTATTTT. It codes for CASSSPHSTDTQYF.

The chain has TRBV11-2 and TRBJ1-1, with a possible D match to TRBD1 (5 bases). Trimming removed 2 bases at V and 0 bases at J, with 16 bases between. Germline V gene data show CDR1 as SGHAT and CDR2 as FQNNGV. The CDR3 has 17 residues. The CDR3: CASSLPRTGLLNTEAFF. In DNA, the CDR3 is TGTGCCAGCAGCTTACCCCGAACAGGTCTGCTGAACACTGAAGCTTTCTTT.

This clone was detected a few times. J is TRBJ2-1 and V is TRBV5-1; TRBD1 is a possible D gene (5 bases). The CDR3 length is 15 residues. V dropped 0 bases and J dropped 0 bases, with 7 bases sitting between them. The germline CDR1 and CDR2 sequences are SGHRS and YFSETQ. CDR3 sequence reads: CASSLDRGSYNEQFF. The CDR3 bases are TGCGCCAGCAGCTTGGATAGGGGCTCCTACAATGAGCAGTTCTTC.

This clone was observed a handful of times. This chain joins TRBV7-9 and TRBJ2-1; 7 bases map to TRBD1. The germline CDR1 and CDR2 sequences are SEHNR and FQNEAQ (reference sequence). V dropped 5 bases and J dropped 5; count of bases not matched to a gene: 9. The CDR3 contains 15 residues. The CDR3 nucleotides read TGTGCCAGCAGCCAGCGACAGGGAAGACACAATGAGCAGTTCTTC. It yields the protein CASSQRQGRHNEQFF.